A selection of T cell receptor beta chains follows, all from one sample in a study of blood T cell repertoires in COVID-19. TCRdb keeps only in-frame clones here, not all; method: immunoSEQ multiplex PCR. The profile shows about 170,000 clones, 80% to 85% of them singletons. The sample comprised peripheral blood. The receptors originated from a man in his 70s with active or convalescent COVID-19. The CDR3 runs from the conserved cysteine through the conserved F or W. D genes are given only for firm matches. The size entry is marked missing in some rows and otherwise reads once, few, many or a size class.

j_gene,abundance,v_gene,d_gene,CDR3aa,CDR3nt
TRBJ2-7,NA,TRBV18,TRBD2,CASSPERLAGVYEQYF,TGTGCCAGCTCACCCGAAAGGCTAGCGGGAGTCTACGAGCAGTACTTC
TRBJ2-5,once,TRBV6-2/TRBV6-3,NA,CASSYGGRYGGQETQYF,TGTGCCAGCAGTTACGGTGGGAGGTACGGAGGGCAAGAGACCCAGTACTTC
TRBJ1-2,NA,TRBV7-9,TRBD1,CASSTDRAIGGYTF,TGTGCCAGCAGCACGGACAGGGCAATAGGTGGCTACACCTTC
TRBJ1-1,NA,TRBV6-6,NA,CASSYKGKGTEAFF,TGTGCCAGCAGTTACAAAGGGAAGGGGACTGAAGCTTTCTTT
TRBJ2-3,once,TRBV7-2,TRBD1,CASKFGTGSDTQYF,TGTGCCAGCAAGTTTGGGACAGGGTCAGATACGCAGTATTTT
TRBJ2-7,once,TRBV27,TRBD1,CASSLYGGQPREQYF,TGTGCCAGCAGTTTATATGGGGGACAGCCGCGGGAGCAGTACTTC
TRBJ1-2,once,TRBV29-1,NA,CSVGETGYTF,TGCAGCGTGGGAGAGACGGGCTACACCTTC
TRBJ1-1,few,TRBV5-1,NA,CASSFGSGTGDSEAFF,NA
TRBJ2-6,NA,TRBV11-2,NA,CASSSTGRSGANVLTF,TGTGCCAGCAGCTCGACAGGGAGGTCTGGGGCCAACGTCCTGACTTTC
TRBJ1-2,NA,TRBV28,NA,CASSLVGGYTF,TGTGCCAGCAGTTTGGTCGGTGGCTACACCTTC
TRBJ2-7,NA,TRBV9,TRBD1,CASSIGTAEEQYF,TGTGCCAGCAGCATTGGGACAGCTGAAGAGCAGTACTTC
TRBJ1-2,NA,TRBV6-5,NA,CASSNINNYGYTF,TGTGCCAGCAGCAACATCAATAACTATGGCTACACCTTC
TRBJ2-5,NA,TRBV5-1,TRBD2,CASRPAGVETQYF,TGCGCCAGCAGACCAGCGGGGGTTGAGACCCAGTACTTC
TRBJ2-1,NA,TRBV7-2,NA,CASSLRTTLYNEQFF,TGTGCCAGCAGCTTACGGACTACCCTGTATAATGAGCAGTTCTTC
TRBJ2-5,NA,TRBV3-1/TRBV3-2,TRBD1,CASAGRGRQETQYF,TGTGCCAGCGCCGGCAGGGGGCGACAAGAGACCCAGTACTTC
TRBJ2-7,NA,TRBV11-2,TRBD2,CASSLAGVAYEQYF,TGTGCCAGCAGCTTGGCGGGAGTGGCCTACGAGCAGTACTTC
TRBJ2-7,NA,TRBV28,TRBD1,CASTSGTALYEQYF,TGTGCCAGCACATCCGGGACAGCACTCTACGAGCAGTACTTC
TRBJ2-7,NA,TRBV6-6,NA,CASRPPGYYEQYF,TGTGCCAGCAGGCCCCCGGGGTACTACGAGCAGTACTTC
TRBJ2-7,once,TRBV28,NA,CASTGNRYEQYF,TGTGCCAGTACCGGGAACCGATACGAGCAGTACTTC
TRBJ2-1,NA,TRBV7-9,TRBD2,CASSLYGGAPSSYNEQFF,TGTGCCAGCAGCTTATACGGGGGGGCCCCTAGCTCCTACAATGAGCAGTTCTTC
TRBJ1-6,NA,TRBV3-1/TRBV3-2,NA,CASSQDRLPNSPLHF,TGTGCCAGCAGCCAAGACAGGTTACCCAATTCACCCCTCCACTTT
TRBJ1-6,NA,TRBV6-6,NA,CAAALRDNSPLHF,TGTGCCGCAGCCTTGAGGGATAATTCACCCCTCCACTTT
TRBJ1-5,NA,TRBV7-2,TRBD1,CASSSGQGAQPQHF,TGTGCCAGCAGCTCCGGACAGGGGGCTCAGCCCCAGCATTTT
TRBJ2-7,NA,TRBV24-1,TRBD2,CATSDLREGRYEQYF,TGTGCCACCAGTGATCTTAGGGAGGGTAGGTACGAGCAGTACTTC
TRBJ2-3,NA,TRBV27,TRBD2,CASTGLARADTQYF,TGTGCCAGCACCGGACTAGCGAGGGCAGATACGCAGTATTTT
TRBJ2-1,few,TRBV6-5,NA,CASSIRGLAAEQFF,TGTGCCAGCAGCATTCGCGGGCTAGCAGCTGAGCAGTTCTTC
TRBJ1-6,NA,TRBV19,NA,CASSIFTGPNNSPLHF,TGTGCCAGTAGTATTTTTACAGGGCCGAATAATTCACCCCTCCACTTT
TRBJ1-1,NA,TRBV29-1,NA,CSVVDPGHSNTEAFF,TGCAGCGTTGTGGACCCGGGACACTCGAACACTGAAGCTTTCTTT
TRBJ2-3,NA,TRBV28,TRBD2,CASSPGLAGSTDTQYF,TGTGCCAGCAGTCCGGGACTAGCGGGAAGCACAGATACGCAGTATTTT
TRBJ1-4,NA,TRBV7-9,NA,CASSRDTRATNEKLFF,TGTGCCAGCAGCAGGGACACCAGGGCAACTAATGAAAAACTGTTTTTT
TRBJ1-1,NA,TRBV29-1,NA,CSVNGVFF,TGCAGCGTCAACGGGGTTTTCTTT
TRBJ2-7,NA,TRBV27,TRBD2,CASSPPGTSGYEQYF,TGTGCCAGCAGTCCTCCCGGGACTAGCGGCTACGAGCAGTACTTC
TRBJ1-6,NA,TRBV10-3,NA,CAISQQGPFYNSPLHF,TGTGCCATCAGTCAACAGGGCCCGTTTTATAATTCACCCCTCCACTTT
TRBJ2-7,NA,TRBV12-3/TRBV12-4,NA,CASSHSGYEQYF,TGTGCCAGCAGCCACTCGGGATACGAGCAGTACTTC
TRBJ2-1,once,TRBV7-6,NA,CASSPTGGNLHNEQFF,TGTGCCAGCAGCCCGACTGGGGGGAATCTTCACAATGAGCAGTTCTTC